The 2 T cell receptor beta chains below come from one sample, sequenced in a study of blood T cell repertoires in COVID-19. The repertoire was sequenced with immunoSEQ multiplex PCR; TCRdb's copy has only in-frame clones and lacks some. The data show around 59,000 clones, 80% to 85% seen once. Sequenced sample: peripheral blood. The origin of the receptors is a woman older than 75 with active or convalescent COVID-19.

The chain uses TRBV7-8 and TRBJ2-1; 15 bases match TRBD2. Germline CDR1 is SGHVS and CDR2 is FQNEAQ. V trimming: 3 bases; J trimming: 1 base; junction bases outside the gene matches: 7. The length of the CDR3 is 19 residues. The CDR3 DNA is TGTGCCAGCAGCTTCCGGACTAGCGGGGGGGCGAGGTCCTACAATGAGCAGTTCTTC. Protein product: CASSFRTSGGARSYNEQFF. The whole variable domain, remainder taken from reference TRBV7-8 and TRBJ2-1, is GAGVSQSPRYKVAKRGQDVALRCDPISGHVSLFWYQQALGQGPEFLTYFQNEAQLDKSGLPSDRFFAERPEGSVSTLKIQRTQQEDSAVYLCASSFRTSGGARSYNEQFFGPGTRLTVL.

This clone has only a few counts. The sample has other DNA sequences that encode this CDR3 too. The CDR3 DNA reads as TGTGCCAGCAGTTACGGCGGGGGGCTACAAGAGACCCAGTACTTC. Its translation is CASSYGGGLQETQYF. This sequence joins TRBV6-5 and TRBJ2-5; TRBD2 agrees at 8 bases. With V trimmed by 2 bases and J by 2 bases, 4 bases remained unmatched. Germline CDR1 MNHEY, CDR2 SVGAGI. This CDR3 region has 15 residues.